This entry lists 10 T cell receptor beta chains sequenced from one sample in a study of cytomegalovirus exposure and HLA in healthy donors (dated 2017 in TCRdb). Libraries were made using the immunoSEQ multiplex PCR assay. TCRdb provides this immuneACCESS table in a form limited to in-frame rearrangements. Some clones are lacking; in checked studies, under half of them reflect an unresolved V gene, and why the rest are absent is not known. The sample data list about 58,000 clones, and about 88% of these were observed just once. More than 1% of the sample is taken by the ten largest. Sequences were obtained from PBMCs. The source is a man aged 18 to 30 in good health and CMV-seronegative.

V is TRBV27 and J is TRBJ1-5; D is undetermined. V shed 3 bases and J shed 1 base, with 10 bases lying between them. CDR1 is MNHEY and CDR2 is SMNVEV in the germline V gene (reference sequence). This CDR3 is 15 amino acids long. CDR3 bases: TGTGCCAGCAGTTTGGTTTCTGGCAGCAATCAGCCCCAGCATTTT. Protein sequence: CASSLVSGSNQPQHF.

This sequence joins TRBV28 and TRBJ1-1; tentative D call: TRBD1 (5 bases). The germline gives CDR1 MDHEN, CDR2 SYDVKM. The CDR3 runs 13 residues. The V end lost 3 bases, the J end lost 5 bases, and 10 bases lay between the germline ends. In nucleotides, the CDR3 is TGTGCCAGCAGTTTGGTGGGGGGGACTGAAGCTTTCTTT. Translated: CASSLVGGTEAFF.

This sequence joins TRBV29-1 and TRBJ2-7; D is possibly TRBD2 (6 bases). This CDR3 has 13 amino acids. V lost 4 bases and J 4 bases, leaving 14 bases between the germline ends. Germline V CDR1 and CDR2: SQVTM, ANQGSEA. DNA of the CDR3: TGCAGCGTTGCCTACAAGGCGGGGTACGAGCAGTACTTC. This encodes CSVAYKAGYEQYF.

This clone appeared a single time. V usage is TRBV29-1 and J usage is TRBJ2-3; D is perhaps TRBD1 (6 bases). From germline, CDR1 is SQVTM and CDR2 ANQGSEA. V was pared by 6 bases and J by 2 bases, with 24 bases between. The CDR3 length is 17 residues. This chain's CDR3 is CSVRGTLAPYFTDTQYF. Here the CDR3 DNA reads TGCAGCGTCAGGGGTACTTTAGCCCCATATTTCACAGATACGCAGTATTTT.

The chain has TRBV29-1 and TRBJ1-1; D perhaps matches TRBD1 (5 bases). This CDR3 has 12 residues. The germline V gene encodes CDR1 SQVTM and CDR2 ANQGSEA. Trimming took 2 bases from V and 1 from J, leaving 5 bases between them. CDR3 sequence reads: CSVEQGNTEAFF. CDR3 in DNA: TGCAGCGTTGAACAGGGGAACACTGAAGCTTTCTTT.

The chain joins TRBV11-2 to TRBJ2-2; 8 positions match TRBD1. Losses at the gene ends were 2 bases for V and 1 base for J; bases not matched to a gene: 6. The CDR3 covers 17 residues. Germline-derived CDR1 and CDR2 are SGHAT and FQNNGV. The CDR3 DNA reads as TGTGCCAGCAGCTTATCCCTTGGACAGGGGAACACCGGGGAGCTGTTTTTT. Translation: CASSLSLGQGNTGELFF.

J is TRBJ1-5 and V is TRBV7-2; possibly TRBD1 for D (5 bases). This CDR3 spans 15 amino acids. The germline V gene encodes CDR1 SGHTA and CDR2 FQGNSA. V lost 0 bases to trimming and J lost 3 bases, with 9 bases between them. The CDR3 coding sequence is TGTGCCAGCAGCTTAGCACCGGACACCAATCAGCCCCAGCATTTT. Translating it yields CASSLAPDTNQPQHF.

This sequence joins TRBV2 and TRBJ1-3, with D possibly matching TRBD1 (5 bases). The CDR3 covers 13 residues. Germline CDR1 is SNHLY and CDR2 is FYNNEI. Trimming removed 6 bases at V and 8 bases at J, with 14 bases between. This chain's CDR3 is CASRRRDSDTIYF. CDR3 DNA: TGTGCCAGCAGGCGGAGGGACTCAGACACCATATATTTT.

A single count supports this clone. V gene TRBV10-3 combines with J gene TRBJ1-3; TRBD1 agrees at 7 bases. The CDR3 loop spans 14 amino acids. CDR1 and CDR2 from the germline V gene are ENHRY and SYGVKD. The ends lost 9 bases at V and 0 bases at J; junction bases unmatched: 5. CDR3 residues: CAMGQHPSGNTIYF. The CDR3 DNA sequence: TGTGCCATGGGACAGCATCCCTCTGGAAACACCATATATTTT.

The rearrangement links TRBV7-3 to TRBJ2-6, with 7 bases fitting TRBD1. The ends lost 0 bases at V and 0 bases at J; junction bases unmatched: 11. Germline assignment: CDR1 SGHTA and CDR2 FQGTGA. CDR3 length: 20 amino acids. CDR3 nucleotide sequence: TGTGCCAGCAGCTTAACGTTAAGGGGGACAGCGAGCTCTGGGGCCAACGTCCTGACTTTC. This encodes CASSLTLRGTASSGANVLTF.